The 11 T cell receptor beta chains presented below share a single source sample, sequenced in a study of long-term antiretroviral therapy in people with HIV. The assay, immunoSEQ v3.0, was run at survey level. Profiled with immunoSEQ multiplex PCR; TCRdb holds only in-frame clones, not every one. The sample carries about 14,000 clones, around 80% recorded once. The sample consisted of unsorted PBMCs, taken 3.1 years after starting antiretroviral therapy. These TCRs come from a man between 35 and 55 years old with HIV.

This chain connects TRBV2 to TRBJ2-6; D is perhaps TRBD1 (5 bases). V was trimmed by 3 bases and J by 0 bases, leaving 24 bases between them. Germline CDR1 and CDR2: SNHLY and FYNNEI. The CDR3 runs to 21 residues. The CDR3 coding sequence is TGTGCCAGCAGTGAGGGAAAAACAGGCTTTTTAGAGTTCTCTGGGGCCAACGTCCTGACTTTC. It encodes CASSEGKTGFLEFSGANVLTF.

The chain is built from TRBV5-5 and TRBJ1-1; D ambiguous. The CDR3 covers 14 residues. The germline CDR1 and CDR2 sequences are SGHKS and YYEKEE (reference sequence). Trimming cost V 2 bases and J 1 base, with 9 bases left between them. The CDR3 loop reads CASSFGSGNTEAFF. The CDR3 coding sequence is TGTGCCAGCAGCTTCGGGTCGGGGAACACTGAAGCTTTCTTT.

This clone was detected only once. This rearrangement joins TRBV29-1 to TRBJ2-3; D is tentatively TRBD1 or TRBD2 (5 bases each). Germline loops: CDR1 SQVTM, CDR2 ANQGSEA. V shed 0 bases and J shed 0 bases, with 7 bases lying between them. CDR3 length equals 14 residues. The DNA of the CDR3 is TGCAGCGTTGAAGATTGGGACAGCACAGATACGCAGTATTTT. Translating gives CSVEDWDSTDTQYF.

This clone appeared a few times. V usage is TRBV10-2 and J usage is TRBJ1-1; TRBD1 matches at 8 bases. The germline CDR1 and CDR2 sequences are WSHSY and SAAADI. This CDR3 comprises 12 residues. V dropped 9 bases and J dropped 3; count of bases not matched to a gene: 3. CDR3 amino acids: CASRDRYTEAFF. The DNA for the CDR3 is TGCGCCAGTAGGGACAGGTACACTGAAGCTTTCTTT.

The rearrangement links TRBV4-2 to TRBJ1-4; 7 bases fit TRBD1. Trimming cost V 2 bases and J 8 bases; bases outside gene matches: 5. The CDR3 length is 14 residues. Germline V gene lookup returns CDR1 LGHNA and CDR2 YNFKEQ. This CDR3 reads CASSQTGVREKLFF. The CDR3 nucleotides read TGTGCCAGCAGCCAAACAGGGGTAAGGGAAAAACTGTTTTTT.

This sequence joins TRBV5-4 and TRBJ2-7, with TRBD2 identical over 10 bases. Germline values: CDR1 SGHNT, CDR2 YYREEE (reference sequence). There are 16 residues in the CDR3. Unmatched junction bases numbered 9, after V lost 3 bases and J lost 3 bases. In DNA form, the CDR3 reads TGTGCCAGCAGCTCCCAAGCGGGGGGGCTTATCTACGAGCAGTACTTC. Its protein product is CASSSQAGGLIYEQYF.

Only one count was recorded for this clone. V is TRBV4-1 and J is TRBJ2-1, with TRBD2 matching 9 bases. CDR3 length: 16 amino acids. The V segment lost 0 bases and the J segment 3 bases; nucleotides outside the gene matches: 3. Germline CDR1 reads MGHRA; CDR2 reads YSYEKL. The CDR3 spells CASSQDERGVYNEQFF. In DNA, the CDR3 is TGCGCCAGCAGCCAAGATGAGCGGGGGGTCTACAATGAGCAGTTCTTC.

The chain recombines TRBV19 with TRBJ1-1, with a possible D match to TRBD1 (5 bases). Looked up from germline, CDR1 is LNHDA and CDR2 is SQIVND (reference sequence). CDR3 size: 12 residues. V dropped 7 bases and J dropped 7 bases, with 13 bases sitting between them. The CDR3 spells CASISGDGEAFF. The CDR3 DNA reads as TGTGCCAGTATCTCGGGGGACGGTGAAGCTTTCTTT.

This clone was counted only a few times. The chain employs TRBV19 and TRBJ1-5, with 10 bases that match TRBD1. The ends lost 1 base at V and 3 bases at J; junction bases unmatched: 3. The CDR3 is made up of 16 amino acids. Germline V gene data show CDR1 as LNHDA and CDR2 as SQIVND (reference sequence). The CDR3 sequence: CASSIVGTGVNQPQHF. The CDR3, as DNA: TGTGCCAGTAGTATAGTCGGGACAGGGGTCAATCAGCCCCAGCATTTT.

CDR3 residues: CASSLGGGWTEAFF. The CDR3 DNA follows: TGTGCCAGCAGCTTAGGGGGTGGGTGGACTGAAGCTTTCTTT. The chain is built from TRBV11-2 and TRBJ1-1; no clear D. The CDR3 extends over 14 amino acids. Germline CDR1 reads SGHAT; CDR2 reads FQNNGV. Trimming left V 1 base short and J 5 bases short, with 11 bases between. Filled out from reference TRBV11-2 and TRBJ1-1, the complete variable domain reads EAGVAQSPRYKIIEKRQSVAFWCNPISGHATLYWYQQILGQGPKLLIQFQNNGVVDDSQLPKDRFSAERLKGVDSTLKIQPAKLEDSAVYLCASSLGGGWTEAFFGQGTRLTVV.

The chain combines TRBV7-2 with TRBJ2-3; 8 bases agree with TRBD2. This CDR3 is 15 amino acids long. The junction had 3 bases not matched to a gene; V was cut back by 1 base and J by 3 bases. The germline V gene has CDR1 SGHTA and CDR2 FQGNSA. CDR3 DNA sequence: TGTGCCAGCAGCTTAGGGTCGGGAGGGACAGATACGCAGTATTTT. Amino acids: CASSLGSGGTDTQYF.